Below, 9 T cell receptor beta chains from the same sample are listed, as sequenced in a study of vaccination effects on CD4 cells after COVID-19. The data were produced by immunoSEQ multiplex PCR, yet TCRdb's version contains in-frame clones alone and is incomplete. The sample carries tens of thousands of clones, 55% to 75% recorded once. Prior to sequencing, the ViraFEST assay stimulated PBMC with viral peptide pools, which expanded the antigen-specific CD4+ T cells. Cells that had been cultured for roughly eleven days were the source of isolated CD4+ T cells. Their antigens remain unidentified. The specimen was CD4+ T cells from PBMCs cultured with HCoV-229E spike peptides, collected before COVID-19 vaccination. The receptors shown here come from a human donor who received a COVID-19 vaccine.

The gene calls are TRBV3-1 (or the pseudogene TRBV3-2) and TRBJ1-1; D not resolved. The germline V and J ends were trimmed by 3 bases and 0 bases, with 5 bases remaining between them. Germline V gene data show CDR1 as LGHDT and CDR2 as YNNKEL (reference sequence). The CDR3 covers 13 residues. In DNA, the CDR3 is TGTGCCAGCAGCCAGTGGATGAACACTGAAGCTTTCTTT. Amino acid sequence: CASSQWMNTEAFF.

This chain links TRBV3-1 (or the pseudogene TRBV3-2) with TRBJ1-1, with D maybe TRBD1 (6 bases). Trimming pared 1 base from V and 9 bases from J, leaving 21 bases between. This CDR3 has 16 residues. Germline-derived CDR1 and CDR2 are LGHDT and YNNKEL (reference sequence). The CDR3 here is CASSQAVRRGALKAFF. CDR3 nucleotides: TGTGCCAGCAGCCAAGCCGTACGAAGGGGGGCGCTGAAAGCTTTCTTT.

The chain is built from TRBV3-1 (or the pseudogene TRBV3-2) and TRBJ2-7; 11 nucleotides line up with TRBD2. The CDR3 length is 16 residues. Trimming removed 2 bases from V and 7 bases from J; junction bases left unmatched: 10. Germline V lookup: CDR1 LGHDT, CDR2 YNNKEL (reference sequence). The CDR3 DNA reads TGTGCCAGCAGCCAACCGGGGCGTCTAGCGGGAGGTGAGCAGTACTTC. Translated: CASSQPGRLAGGEQYF.

CDR3 protein: CASSFSTLAGAQETQYF. The DNA of the CDR3 is TGTGCCAGCAGCTTCTCAACACTAGCGGGGGCGCAAGAGACCCAGTACTTC. The chain uses TRBV7-9 and TRBJ2-5; TRBD2 matches 11 bases. The CDR3 covers 17 residues. CDR1 and CDR2 from the germline V gene are SEHNR and FQNEAQ (reference sequence). V dropped 3 bases and J dropped 2; count of bases not matched to a gene: 8.

The chain has TRBV15 and TRBJ2-5; no firm D call. Germline assignment: CDR1 LNHNV and CDR2 YYDKDF (reference sequence). Between the trimmed V and J ends, which lost 4 bases and 7 bases, there was a span of 16 bases. This CDR3 contains 14 residues. The CDR3 region has the DNA TGTGCCACCAGCAAAGACCTCCGGGTAGGGACCCAGTACTTC. It is translated as CATSKDLRVGTQYF.

The chain employs TRBV5-4 and TRBJ2-5; TRBD1 matches at 7 bases. The CDR3 spans 14 residues. V lost 4 bases and J lost 5; bases outside the gene matches: 8. Germline loops: CDR1 SGHNT, CDR2 YYREEE (reference sequence). This chain's CDR3 is CASSLETGMETQYF. CDR3 nucleotides: TGTGCCAGCAGCCTAGAGACAGGGATGGAGACCCAGTACTTC.

This chain connects TRBV6-2 or TRBV6-3 to TRBJ2-1; D might be TRBD2 (6 bases). The V gene's germline CDR1 is MNHEY and CDR2 SVGEGT. Trimming removed 6 bases at V and 4 bases at J, with 19 bases between. The CDR3 is 16 amino acids. CDR3 amino acids: CASSRDSRSPYNEQFF. In DNA form, the CDR3 reads TGTGCCAGCAGCAGGGACTCCCGGTCGCCTTACAATGAGCAGTTCTTC.

The chain combines TRBV14 with TRBJ2-5, with D tentatively TRBD2 (6 bases). The CDR3 contains 16 residues. Germline CDR1 is SGHDN and CDR2 is FVKESK. V shed 1 base and J shed 1 base, with 13 bases lying between them. CDR3 amino acids: CASSQASGGIQETQYF. The CDR3 nucleotides read TGTGCCAGCAGCCAAGCATCCGGGGGAATCCAAGAGACCCAGTACTTC.

The rearrangement uses TRBV7-9 and TRBJ1-3; no clear D. CDR1 is SEHNR, CDR2 FQNEAQ, per germline (reference sequence). The CDR3 is 16 amino acids. V gave up 5 bases and J gave up 4 bases, with 18 bases separating them. The CDR3 loop reads CASSPGEGKAGNTIYF. Here the CDR3 DNA reads TGTGCCAGCAGCCCCGGGGAGGGAAAAGCCGGAAACACCATATATTTT.